Below, 12 T cell receptor beta chains from the same sample are listed, as sequenced in a study of metastatic and nonmetastatic thyroid tumors. TCRdb re-analyzed the PCR reads using MiXCR. The top ten clones hold over 8.5% of a sample with under 35,000 clones, just under 25% of them seen once. No patient received treatment before thyroid surgery. Material: blood. The receptors were gathered from a female donor with papillary thyroid cancer or a benign thyroid nodule (not recorded which). Some clones in this sample may be carry-over from other donors' samples.

The chain employs TRBV25-1 and TRBJ2-2; perhaps TRBD2 as D (5 bases). V was shortened by 8 bases and J by 6 bases, with 10 bases between the two germline ends. Germline loops: CDR1 MGHDK, CDR2 SYGVNS. This CDR3 region has 12 residues. The CDR3 nucleotides are TGTGCCAGCTTGTTGGGAGCCGGGGAGCTGTTTTTT. It specifies CASLLGAGELFF.

About this clone: It may be a read error: a sequence one base away is much more abundant. This CDR3 reads CVSSLGGAFSSYNEQFF. In nucleotides, the CDR3 is TGTGTCAGCAGCTTGGGAGGGGCTTTTAGCTCCTACAATGAGCAGTTCTTC. V usage is TRBV5-4 and J usage is TRBJ2-1; 7 bases align to TRBD2. Germline values: CDR1 SGHNT, CDR2 YYREEE (reference sequence). CDR3 length equals 17 residues.

A word on this clone: The junction and the germline gene differ at one end; a read error may be behind it. This chain uses TRBV6-1 with TRBJ2-7, with 13 positions matching TRBD2. CDR1 and CDR2 from the germline V gene are MNHNS and SASEGT. This CDR3 has 16 residues. CDR3 sequence reads: CARYGLAGDSAYEQYF. The CDR3 coding sequence is TGCGCCAGGTACGGACTAGCGGGAGACTCCGCCTACGAGCAGTACTTC.

J is TRBJ1-1 and V is TRBV2; TRBD1 matches 8 bases. The J segment lost 5 bases and the V segment lost 6 bases, leaving 8 bases of the junction unmatched. CDR3 length equals 14 residues. CDR1 and CDR2 (germline): SNHLY, FYNNEI. CDR3 coding DNA: TGTGCCAGCAGAGGGCAGGGGGCATCGACTGAAGCTTTCTTT. Translated, it gives CASRGQGASTEAFF.

Comments on this clone: Germline and junction disagree at one end, which may indicate a read error. The CDR3 bases are TGTGCCATCAGTTACATTTGGGCAGAGACCCAGTACTTC. Translation: CAISYIWAETQYF. J is TRBJ2-5 and V is TRBV6-2 or TRBV6-3, with unresolved D. The CDR3 has 13 amino acids. CDR1 and CDR2 from the germline V gene are MNHEY and SVGEGT.

This clone was recorded at least ten times. The V gene is TRBV7-2, the J gene TRBJ2-1; TRBD2 matches 7 bases. This CDR3 region has 15 residues. Germline-derived CDR1 and CDR2 are SGHTA and FQGNSA. V lost 5 bases to trimming and J lost 3 bases; unmatched junction nucleotides: 7. The CDR3 DNA follows: TGTGCCAGCAGCCCTGGTACGGGGGGCTACAATGAGCAGTTCTTC. The encoded protein is CASSPGTGGYNEQFF.

This clone came up many times. The chain uses TRBV5-6 and TRBJ2-7; no reliable D call. V dropped 4 bases and J dropped 4 bases, with 15 bases sitting between them. Germline CDR1 and CDR2: SGHDT and YYEEEE. The CDR3 runs 14 residues. CDR3 in amino acids: CASSDLKGSYEQYF. Here the CDR3 DNA reads TGTGCCAGCAGCGACCTGAAGGGATCTTACGAGCAGTACTTC.

This clone was detected many times. This chain's CDR3 is CASSIGEGVGQPQHF. Here the CDR3 DNA reads TGTGCCAGTAGTATTGGCGAGGGGGTCGGTCAGCCCCAGCATTTT. V gene TRBV19 combines with J gene TRBJ1-5; the D gene is possibly TRBD1 (6 bases). This CDR3 comprises 15 residues. Germline loops: CDR1 LNHDA, CDR2 SQIVND (reference sequence). V lost 3 bases, J lost 6 bases, and 15 bases lay in between.

This clone was counted at least ten times. The chain recombines TRBV9 with TRBJ2-3, with TRBD1 matching 7 bases. Germline loops: CDR1 SGDLS, CDR2 YYNGEE. The CDR3 is made up of 17 amino acids. With 0 bases clipped from V and 2 bases from J, the junction kept 9 bases outside the gene matches. The CDR3 DNA sequence: TGTGCCAGCAGCGTAGGCAGGACAGGCCCAACCACAGATACGCAGTATTTT. This translates into CASSVGRTGPTTDTQYF.

A word on this clone: Without the conserved terminal phenylalanine or tryptophan, this CDR3 likely stems from a read error. Because the CDR3's place on the DNA is in doubt, the DNA is left out and the CDR3 is given as listed by TCRdb. The chain is built from TRBV30 and TRBJ2-7; the D call of TRBD2 is as the table states it, not checked on the DNA. The CDR3 extends over 11 residues, inclusive of both ends. CDR1 and CDR2 from the germline V gene are GTSNPN and SVGIG (reference sequence). The CDR3 sequence is CAWRWEGSAYL.

This clone appeared many times. This chain connects TRBV30 to TRBJ1-1; the match to TRBD1 covers 7 bases. Germline CDR1 and CDR2: GTSNPN and SVGIG (reference sequence). CDR3 size: 13 residues. V lost 2 bases to trimming and J lost 1 base; unmatched junction nucleotides: 1. The CDR3 DNA sequence: TGTGCCTGGAGTCGGACAGGGAACACTGAAGCTTTCTTT. Encoded protein: CAWSRTGNTEAFF. Based on the CDR3 plus reference TRBV30 and TRBJ1-1, the full variable domain is SQTIHQWPATLVQPVGSPLSLECTVEGTSNPNLYWYRQAAGRGLQLLFYSVGIGQISSEVPQNLSASRPQDRQFILSSKKLLLSDSGFYLCAWSRTGNTEAFFGQGTRLTVV.

Turning to this clone: An end of the junction does not agree with germline; a read error may underlie this. The J gene is TRBJ1-5, the V gene TRBV20-1; D gene ambiguous. Germline V gene sequence: CDR1 DFQATT, CDR2 SNEGSKA (reference sequence). The CDR3 runs 16 residues. CDR3 nucleotides: TGCAGTGCCACCATACCGGTAGAGATTAGCAATAAGCCCCAGCATTTT. Amino acids: CSATIPVEISNKPQHF.